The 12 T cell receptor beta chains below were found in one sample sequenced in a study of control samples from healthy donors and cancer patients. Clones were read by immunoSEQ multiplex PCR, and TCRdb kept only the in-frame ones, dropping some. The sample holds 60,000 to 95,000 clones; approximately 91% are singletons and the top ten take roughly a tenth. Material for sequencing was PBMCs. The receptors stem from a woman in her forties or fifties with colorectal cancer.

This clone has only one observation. CDR3 sequence reads: CAWSPGWAGNTIYF. In nucleotides, the CDR3 is TGTGCCTGGAGTCCCGGTTGGGCTGGAAACACCATATATTTT. This rearrangement joins TRBV30 to TRBJ1-3; D is ambiguous. CDR3 size: 14 residues. The V gene's germline CDR1 is GTSNPN and CDR2 SVGIG (reference sequence). V lost 2 bases and J 2 bases, leaving 10 bases between the germline ends.

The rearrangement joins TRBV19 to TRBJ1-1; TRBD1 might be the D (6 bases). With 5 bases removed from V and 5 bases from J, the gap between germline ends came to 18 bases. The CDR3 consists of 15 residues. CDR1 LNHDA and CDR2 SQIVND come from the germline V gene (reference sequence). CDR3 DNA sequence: TGTGCCAGTAGTTCCCGTTCCGGGGGCAGGACTGAAGCTTTCTTT. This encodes CASSSRSGGRTEAFF.

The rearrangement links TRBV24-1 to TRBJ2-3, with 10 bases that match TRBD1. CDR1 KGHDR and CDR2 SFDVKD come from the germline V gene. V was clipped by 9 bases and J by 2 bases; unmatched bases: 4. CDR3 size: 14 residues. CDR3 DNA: TGTGCCACCGGGACAGGGGCCCTCACAGATACGCAGTATTTT. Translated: CATGTGALTDTQYF.

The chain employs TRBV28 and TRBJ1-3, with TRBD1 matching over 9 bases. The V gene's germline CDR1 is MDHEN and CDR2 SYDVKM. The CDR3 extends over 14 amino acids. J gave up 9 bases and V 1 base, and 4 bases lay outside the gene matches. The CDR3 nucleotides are TGTGCCAGCAGTTTATCAGCGACAGGGGGCACCATATATTTT. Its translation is CASSLSATGGTIYF.

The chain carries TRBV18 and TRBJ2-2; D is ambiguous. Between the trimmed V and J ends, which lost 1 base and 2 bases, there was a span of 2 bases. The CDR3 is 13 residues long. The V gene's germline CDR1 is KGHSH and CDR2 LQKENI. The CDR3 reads CASSPLNTGELFF. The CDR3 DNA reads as TGTGCCAGCTCACCACTAAACACCGGGGAGCTGTTTTTT.

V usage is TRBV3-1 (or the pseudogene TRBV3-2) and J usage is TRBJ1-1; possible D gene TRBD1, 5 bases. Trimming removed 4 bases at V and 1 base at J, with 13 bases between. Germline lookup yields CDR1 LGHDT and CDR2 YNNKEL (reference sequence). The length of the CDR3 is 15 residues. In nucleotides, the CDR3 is TGTGCCAGCAGCCCGACGGATGGGGCGAACACTGAAGCTTTCTTT. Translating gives CASSPTDGANTEAFF.

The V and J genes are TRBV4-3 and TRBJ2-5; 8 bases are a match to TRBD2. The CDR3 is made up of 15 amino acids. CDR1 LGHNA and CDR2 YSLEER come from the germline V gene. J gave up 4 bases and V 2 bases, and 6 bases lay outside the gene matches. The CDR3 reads CASSQNAGGVETQYF. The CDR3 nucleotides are TGCGCCAGCAGCCAAAATGCCGGGGGGGTAGAGACCCAGTACTTC.

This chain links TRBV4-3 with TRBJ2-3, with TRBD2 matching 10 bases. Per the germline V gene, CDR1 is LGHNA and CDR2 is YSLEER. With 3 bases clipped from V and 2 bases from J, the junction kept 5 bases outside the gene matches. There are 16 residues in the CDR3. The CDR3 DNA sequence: TGCGCCAGCAGCCATCGACTAGCGGGTACCACAGATACGCAGTATTTT. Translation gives CASSHRLAGTTDTQYF.

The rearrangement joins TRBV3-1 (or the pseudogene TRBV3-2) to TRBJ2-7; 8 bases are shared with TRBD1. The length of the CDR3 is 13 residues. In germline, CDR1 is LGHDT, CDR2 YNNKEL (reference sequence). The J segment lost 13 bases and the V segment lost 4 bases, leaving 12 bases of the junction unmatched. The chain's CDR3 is CASSPSWTGPEYV. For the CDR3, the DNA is TGTGCCAGCAGCCCCTCCTGGACAGGGCCCGAATACGTC.

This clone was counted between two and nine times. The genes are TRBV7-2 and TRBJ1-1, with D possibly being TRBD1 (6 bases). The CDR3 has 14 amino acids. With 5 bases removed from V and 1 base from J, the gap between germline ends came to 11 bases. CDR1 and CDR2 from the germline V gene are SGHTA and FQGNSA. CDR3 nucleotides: TGTGCCAGCAGCCAGGGGCGGACGAACACTGAAGCTTTCTTT. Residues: CASSQGRTNTEAFF.

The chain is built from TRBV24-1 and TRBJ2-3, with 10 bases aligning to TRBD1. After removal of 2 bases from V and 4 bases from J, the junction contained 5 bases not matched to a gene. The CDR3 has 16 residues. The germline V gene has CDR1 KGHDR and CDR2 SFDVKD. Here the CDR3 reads CATSDSGTGASDTQYF. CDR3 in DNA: TGTGCCACCAGTGATTCGGGGACAGGGGCATCAGATACGCAGTATTTT.

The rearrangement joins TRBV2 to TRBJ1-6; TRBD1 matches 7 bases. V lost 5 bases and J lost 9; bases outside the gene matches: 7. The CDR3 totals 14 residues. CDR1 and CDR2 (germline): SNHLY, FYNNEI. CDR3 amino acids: CASSITGDGSPLHF. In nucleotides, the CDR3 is TGTGCCAGCAGTATAACAGGGGATGGTTCACCCCTCCACTTT.